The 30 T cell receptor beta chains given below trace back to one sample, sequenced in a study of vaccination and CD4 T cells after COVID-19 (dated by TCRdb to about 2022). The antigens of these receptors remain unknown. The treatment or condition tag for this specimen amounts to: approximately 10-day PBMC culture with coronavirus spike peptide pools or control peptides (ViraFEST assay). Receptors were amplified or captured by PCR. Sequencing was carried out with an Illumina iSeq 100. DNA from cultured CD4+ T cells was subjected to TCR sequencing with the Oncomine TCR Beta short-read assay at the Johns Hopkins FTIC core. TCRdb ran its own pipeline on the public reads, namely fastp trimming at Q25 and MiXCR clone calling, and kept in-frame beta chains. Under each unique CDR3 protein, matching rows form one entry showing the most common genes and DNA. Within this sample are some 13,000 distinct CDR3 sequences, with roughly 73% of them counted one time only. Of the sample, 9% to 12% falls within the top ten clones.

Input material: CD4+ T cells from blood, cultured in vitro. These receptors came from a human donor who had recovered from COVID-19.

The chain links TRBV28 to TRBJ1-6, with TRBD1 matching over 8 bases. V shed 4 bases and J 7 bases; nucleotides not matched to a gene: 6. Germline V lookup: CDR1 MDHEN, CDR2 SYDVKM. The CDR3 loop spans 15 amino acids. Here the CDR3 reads CASSWTGTGNSPLHF. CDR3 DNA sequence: TGTGCCAGCAGTTGGACAGGGACGGGCAATTCACCCCTCCACTTT.

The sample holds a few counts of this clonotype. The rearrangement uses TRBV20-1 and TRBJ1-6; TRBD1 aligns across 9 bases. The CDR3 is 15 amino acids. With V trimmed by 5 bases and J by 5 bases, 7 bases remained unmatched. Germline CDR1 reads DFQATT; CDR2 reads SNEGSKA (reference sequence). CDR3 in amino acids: CSARPGQGNNSPLHF. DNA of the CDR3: TGCAGTGCTCGACCGGGACAGGGAAATAATTCACCCCTCCACTTT.

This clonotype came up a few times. The CDR3 bases are TGTGCAAGCGGGGGAGCCTACGAGCAGTACTTC. Translation gives CASGGAYEQYF. V gene TRBV7-2 combines with J gene TRBJ2-7; 8 bases map to TRBD2. This CDR3 has 11 amino acids. CDR1 and CDR2 from the germline V gene are SGHTA and FQGNSA.

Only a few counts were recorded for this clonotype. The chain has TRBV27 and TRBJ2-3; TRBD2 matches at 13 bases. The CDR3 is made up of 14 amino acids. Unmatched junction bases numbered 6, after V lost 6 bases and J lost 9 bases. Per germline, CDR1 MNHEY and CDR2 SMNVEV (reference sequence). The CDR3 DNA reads TGTGCCAGCAGCTTGGGACTAGCGGGGTACACGCAGTATTTT. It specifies CASSLGLAGYTQYF.

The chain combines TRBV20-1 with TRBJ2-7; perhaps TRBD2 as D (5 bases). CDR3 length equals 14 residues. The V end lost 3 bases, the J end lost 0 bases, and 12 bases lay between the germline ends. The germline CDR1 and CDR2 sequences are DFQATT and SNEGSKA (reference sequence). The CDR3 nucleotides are TGCAGTGCTAGCCTAGCAGGAACCTCCTACGAGCAGTACTTC. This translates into CSASLAGTSYEQYF.

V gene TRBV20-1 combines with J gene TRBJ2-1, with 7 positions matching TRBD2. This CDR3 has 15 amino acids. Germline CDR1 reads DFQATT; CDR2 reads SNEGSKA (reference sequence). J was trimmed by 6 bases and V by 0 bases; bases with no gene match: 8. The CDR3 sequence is CSARDGAGVSNEQFF. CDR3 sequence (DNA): TGCAGTGCTAGAGACGGGGCGGGAGTCTCCAATGAGCAGTTCTTC.

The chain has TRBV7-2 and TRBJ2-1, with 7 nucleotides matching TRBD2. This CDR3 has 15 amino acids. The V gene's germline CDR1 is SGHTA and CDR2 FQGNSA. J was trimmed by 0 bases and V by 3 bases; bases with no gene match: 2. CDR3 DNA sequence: TGTGCCAGCAGCTTCCGGGACTACTCCTACAATGAGCAGTTCTTC. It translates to CASSFRDYSYNEQFF.

CDR3 amino acids: CASSPREGLGGYTF. The DNA of the CDR3 is TGTGCCAGCAGCCCCCGGGAGGGGCTAGGTGGCTACACCTTC. This chain links TRBV7-3 with TRBJ1-2; weak D call: TRBD1 (5 bases). V was pared by 5 bases and J by 7 bases, with 17 bases between. The CDR3 length is 14 residues. Germline assignment: CDR1 SGHTA and CDR2 FQGTGA. The whole variable domain, remainder taken from reference TRBV7-3 and TRBJ1-2, is GAGVSQTPSNKVTEKGKYVELRCDPISGHTALYWYRQSLGQGPEFLIYFQGTGAADDSGLPNDRFFAVRPEGSVSTLKIQRTERGDSAVYLCASSPREGLGGYTFGSGTRLTVV.

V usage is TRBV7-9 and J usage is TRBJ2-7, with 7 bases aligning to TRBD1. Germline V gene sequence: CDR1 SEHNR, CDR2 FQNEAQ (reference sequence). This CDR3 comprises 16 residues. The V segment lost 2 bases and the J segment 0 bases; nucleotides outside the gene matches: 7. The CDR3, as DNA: TGTGCCAGCAGCTTATGGGGGTCAGGGGGCTCCTACGAGCAGTACTTC. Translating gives CASSLWGSGGSYEQYF.

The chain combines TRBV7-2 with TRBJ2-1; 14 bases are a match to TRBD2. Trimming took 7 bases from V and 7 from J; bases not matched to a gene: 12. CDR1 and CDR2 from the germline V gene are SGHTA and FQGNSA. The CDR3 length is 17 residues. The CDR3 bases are TGTGCCAGCACCCCGACTAGCGGGAGGGAGGGGGTGAATGAGCAGTTCTTC. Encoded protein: CASTPTSGREGVNEQFF.

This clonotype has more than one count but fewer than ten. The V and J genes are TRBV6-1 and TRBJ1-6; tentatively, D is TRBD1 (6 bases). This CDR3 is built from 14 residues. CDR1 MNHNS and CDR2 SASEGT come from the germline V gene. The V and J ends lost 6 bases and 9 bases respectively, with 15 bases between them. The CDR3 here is CASRLQGIGSPLHF. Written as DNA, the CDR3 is TGTGCCAGCAGGCTACAGGGAATTGGTTCACCCCTCCACTTT.

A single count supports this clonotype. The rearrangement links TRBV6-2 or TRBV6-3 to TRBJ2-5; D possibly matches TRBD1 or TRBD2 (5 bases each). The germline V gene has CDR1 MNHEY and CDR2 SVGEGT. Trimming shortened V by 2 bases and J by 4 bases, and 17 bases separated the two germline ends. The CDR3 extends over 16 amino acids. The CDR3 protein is CASSYPNEGIRETQYF. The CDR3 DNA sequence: TGTGCCAGCAGTTACCCAAATGAGGGGATTCGAGAGACCCAGTACTTC.

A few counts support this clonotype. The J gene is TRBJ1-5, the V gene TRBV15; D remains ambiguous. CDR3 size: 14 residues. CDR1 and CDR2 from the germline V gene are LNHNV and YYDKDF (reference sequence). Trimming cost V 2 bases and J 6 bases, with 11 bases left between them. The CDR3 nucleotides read TGTGCCACCAGCAGAAGGCTGGGCCTTCAGCCCCAGCATTTT. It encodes CATSRRLGLQPQHF. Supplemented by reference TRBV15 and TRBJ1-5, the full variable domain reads DAMVIQNPRYQVTQFGKPVTLSCSQTLNHNVMYWYQQKSSQAPKLLFHYYDKDFNNEADTPDNFQSRRPNTSFCFLDIRSPGLGDTAMYLCATSRRLGLQPQHFGDGTRLSIL.

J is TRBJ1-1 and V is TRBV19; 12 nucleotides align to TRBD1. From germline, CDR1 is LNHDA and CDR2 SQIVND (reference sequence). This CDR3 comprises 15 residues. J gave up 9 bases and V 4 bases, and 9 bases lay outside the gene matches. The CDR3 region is CASSSRPGTGGQAFF. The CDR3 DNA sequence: TGTGCCAGTAGTAGCAGACCCGGGACAGGGGGCCAAGCTTTCTTT. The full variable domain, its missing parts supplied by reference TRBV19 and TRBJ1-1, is DGGITQSPKYLFRKEGQNVTLSCEQNLNHDAMYWYRQDPGQGLRLIYYSQIVNDFQKGDIAEGYSVSREKKESFPLTVTSAQKNPTAFYLCASSSRPGTGGQAFFGQGTRLTVV.

CDR3 amino acids: CATSDSGQGLRKTQYF. In DNA, the CDR3 is TGTGCCACCAGTGATTCTGGACAGGGTCTTAGGAAGACCCAGTACTTC. This chain links TRBV24-1 with TRBJ2-5, with 8 bases identical to TRBD1. Germline V gene data show CDR1 as KGHDR and CDR2 as SFDVKD. V gave up 2 bases and J gave up 6 bases; unmatched junction bases: 10. CDR3 length: 16 residues.

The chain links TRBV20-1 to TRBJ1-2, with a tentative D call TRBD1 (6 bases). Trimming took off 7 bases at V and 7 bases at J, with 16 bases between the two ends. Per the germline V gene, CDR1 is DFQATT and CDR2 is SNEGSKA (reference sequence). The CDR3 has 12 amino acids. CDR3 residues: CSVGAGSSGYTF. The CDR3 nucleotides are TGCAGTGTGGGGGCGGGTAGCTCTGGCTACACCTTC.

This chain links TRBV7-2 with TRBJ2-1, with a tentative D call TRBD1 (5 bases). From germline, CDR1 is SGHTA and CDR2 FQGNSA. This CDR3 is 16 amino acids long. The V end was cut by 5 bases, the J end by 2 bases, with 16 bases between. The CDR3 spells CASSLGVVFTYNEQFF. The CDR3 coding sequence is TGTGCCAGCAGCCTAGGGGTGGTATTTACCTACAATGAGCAGTTCTTC.

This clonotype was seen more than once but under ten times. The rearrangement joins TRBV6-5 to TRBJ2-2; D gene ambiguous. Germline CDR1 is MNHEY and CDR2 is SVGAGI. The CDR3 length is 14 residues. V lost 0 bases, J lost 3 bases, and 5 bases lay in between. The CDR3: CASSYSTDTGELFF. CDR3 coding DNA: TGTGCCAGCAGTTACTCGACCGACACCGGGGAGCTGTTTTTT.

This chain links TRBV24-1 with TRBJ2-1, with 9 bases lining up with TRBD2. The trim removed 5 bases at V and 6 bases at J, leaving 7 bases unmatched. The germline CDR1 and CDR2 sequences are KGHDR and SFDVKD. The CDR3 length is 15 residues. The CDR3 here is CATSAGGRALNEQFF. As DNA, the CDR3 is TGTGCCACCAGTGCTGGCGGGAGGGCCCTCAATGAGCAGTTCTTC.

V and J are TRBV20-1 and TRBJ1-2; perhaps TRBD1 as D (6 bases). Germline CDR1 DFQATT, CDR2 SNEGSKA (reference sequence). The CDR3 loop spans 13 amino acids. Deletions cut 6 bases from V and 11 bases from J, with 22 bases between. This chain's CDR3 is CSAGGGELFGYTF. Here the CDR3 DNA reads TGCAGTGCAGGAGGGGGGGAGTTATTTGGGTACACCTTC.

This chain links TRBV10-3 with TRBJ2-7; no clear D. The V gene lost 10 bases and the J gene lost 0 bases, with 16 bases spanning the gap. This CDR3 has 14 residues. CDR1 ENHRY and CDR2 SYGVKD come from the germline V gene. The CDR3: CATLVATLSYEQYF. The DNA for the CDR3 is TGTGCCACCTTAGTGGCGACACTCTCCTACGAGCAGTACTTC.

The CDR3 DNA reads TGCAGTGCTACCCCCGCGCGGGGGATAACCTACGAGCAGTACTTC. Translated, it gives CSATPARGITYEQYF. The chain is built from TRBV20-1 and TRBJ2-7, with 7 nucleotides matching TRBD2. Losses at the gene ends were 4 bases for V and 2 bases for J; bases not matched to a gene: 11. Germline assignment: CDR1 DFQATT and CDR2 SNEGSKA (reference sequence). This CDR3 is 15 amino acids long.

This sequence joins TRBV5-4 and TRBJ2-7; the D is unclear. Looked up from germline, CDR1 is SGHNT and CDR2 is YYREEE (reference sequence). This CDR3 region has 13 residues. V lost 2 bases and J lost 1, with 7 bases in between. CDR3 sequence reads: CASSFGVSYEQYF. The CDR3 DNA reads TGTGCCAGCAGCTTTGGGGTGTCCTACGAGCAGTACTTC. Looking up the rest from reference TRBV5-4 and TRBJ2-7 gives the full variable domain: ETGVTQSPTHLIKTRGQQVTLRCSSQSGHNTVSWYQQALGQGPQFIFQYYREEENGRGNFPPRFSGLQFPNYSSELNVNALELDDSALYLCASSFGVSYEQYFGPGTRLTVT.

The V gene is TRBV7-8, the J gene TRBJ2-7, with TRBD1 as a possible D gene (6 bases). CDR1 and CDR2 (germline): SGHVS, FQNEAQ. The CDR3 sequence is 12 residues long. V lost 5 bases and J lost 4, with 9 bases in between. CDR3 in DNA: TGTGCCAGCAGCCAACAGGGTTACGAGCAGTACTTC. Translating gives CASSQQGYEQYF.

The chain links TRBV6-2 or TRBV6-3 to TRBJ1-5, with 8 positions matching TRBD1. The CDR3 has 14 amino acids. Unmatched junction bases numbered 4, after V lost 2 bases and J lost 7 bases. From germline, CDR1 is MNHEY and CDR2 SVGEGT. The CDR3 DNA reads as TGTGCCAGCAGTTACGGACAGGGTTCACAGCCCCAGCATTTT. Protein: CASSYGQGSQPQHF.

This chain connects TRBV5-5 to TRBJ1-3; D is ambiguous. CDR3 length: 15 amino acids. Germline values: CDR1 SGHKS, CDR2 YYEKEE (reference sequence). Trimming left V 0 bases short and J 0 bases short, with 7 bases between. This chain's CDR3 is CASSLGGFSGNTIYF. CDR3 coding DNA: TGTGCCAGCAGCTTGGGCGGCTTCTCTGGAAACACCATATATTTT.

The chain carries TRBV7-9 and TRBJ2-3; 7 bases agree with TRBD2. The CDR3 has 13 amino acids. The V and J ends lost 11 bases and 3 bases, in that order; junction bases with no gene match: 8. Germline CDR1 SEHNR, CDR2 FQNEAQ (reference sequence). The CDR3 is CAGRRETTDTQYF. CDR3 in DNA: TGTGCCGGCCGGCGGGAGACAACAGATACGCAGTATTTT.

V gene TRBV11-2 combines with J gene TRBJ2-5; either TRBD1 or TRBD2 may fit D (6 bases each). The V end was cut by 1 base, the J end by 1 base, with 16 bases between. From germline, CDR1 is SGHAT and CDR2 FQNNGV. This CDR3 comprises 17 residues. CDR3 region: CASSLGRGKGVQETQYF. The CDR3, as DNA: TGTGCCAGCAGCTTAGGGCGCGGGAAGGGGGTCCAAGAGACCCAGTACTTC.

The CDR3 bases are TGTGCCAGCAGCTTACCTGCCGGCTACAATGAGCAGTTCTTC. Translating gives CASSLPAGYNEQFF. V and J are TRBV7-2 and TRBJ2-1; D is unclear. Trimming took 2 bases from V and 3 from J, leaving 8 bases between them. CDR3 length: 14 amino acids. Germline CDR1 is SGHTA and CDR2 is FQGNSA.

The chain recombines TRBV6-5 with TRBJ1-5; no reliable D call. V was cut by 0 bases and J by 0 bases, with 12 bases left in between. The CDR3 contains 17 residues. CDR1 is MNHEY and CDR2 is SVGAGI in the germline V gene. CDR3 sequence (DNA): TGTGCCAGCAGTTACTCAACACTATCCCTTAGCAATCAGCCCCAGCATTTT. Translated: CASSYSTLSLSNQPQHF.